This T cell receptor (beta chain) was recorded in a study of blood T cell repertoires in COVID-19. At the level of the study: Nucleic acid was either cDNA or gDNA, and it came from T cells, B-cell-depleted T cells, or PBMCs.

TCRdb's copy holds only in-frame clones and misses some; the assay was immunoSEQ multiplex PCR. There are under 170,000 clones in the sample; 65% to 90% occur only once, and more than 3% lies in the top ten. The CDR3 is 16 amino acids. The V gene's germline CDR1 is SGHRS and CDR2 YFSETQ. The trim removed 3 bases at V and 2 bases at J, leaving 2 bases unmatched. The TCR originated in a man in his sixties or seventies with acute or convalescent COVID-19. Input material: peripheral blood. This sequence joins TRBV5-1 and TRBJ2-3, with 14 bases fitting TRBD2. CDR3 DNA: TGCGCCAGCAGCTCGGGACTAGCGGGAGTCACAGATACGCAGTATTTT. This encodes CASSSGLAGVTDTQYF.